A single sample is the source of the 2 T cell receptor beta chains below, sequenced in a study of liver allograft versus peripheral blood T cells. Looking at the study overall: Liver transplant recipients had T cell receptor repertoires compared between transplanted liver and peripheral blood.

TCRdb analysed the reads with MiXCR anew, one entry per CDR3 protein. The data hold several thousand distinct CDR3 sequences, with around a sixth observed a single time. These receptors originate from a human patient who had a liver transplant. Among the T cells, some may be from the graft donor.

By sample share, this clonotype is medium-sized. CDR3 sequence (DNA): TGTGCCATCAGGGCTGAGGGTGCTGAAGCTTTCTTT. This sequence encodes CAIRAEGAEAFF. The chain couples TRBV10-3 to TRBJ1-1, with D hard to call. CDR3 length: 12 residues. Trimming shortened V by 6 bases and J by 6 bases, and 11 bases separated the two germline ends. CDR1 ENHRY and CDR2 SYGVKD come from the germline V gene.

The V call is TRBV6-6, the J call TRBJ1-4; 7 nucleotides agree with TRBD1. Germline V gene lookup returns CDR1 MNHNY and CDR2 SVGAGI (reference sequence). The CDR3 contains 15 residues. The junction had 8 bases not matched to a gene; V was cut back by 2 bases and J by 8 bases. The CDR3 DNA follows: TGTGCCAGCAGTTACCAGGGGGGTGGCATGGAAAAACTGTTTTTT. As protein: CASSYQGGGMEKLFF.